A selection of T cell receptor beta chains follows, all from one sample in a study of blood T cells in healthy people across ages. TCRdb reprocessed the 5' RACE reads with MiXCR, giving one entry per CDR3 protein. The sample has hundreds of thousands of distinct CDR3 sequences, approximately 40% seen once. Sample: blood. These receptors all come from a man of 80 years or more in good health. The CDR3 runs from the conserved cysteine through the conserved F or W. The D gene is left open where the match is weak. Where a row states a size, it is once, few, many or the class of an expanded clone; other rows omit it.

V	size	D	J	DNA	CDR3
TRBV27	.	TRBD2	TRBJ2-1	TGTGCCAGCAGTTTTCAGCGGGAATACAATGAGCAGTTCTTC	CASSFQREYNEQFF
TRBV6-1	few	.	TRBJ2-4	TGTGCCAGCGGAGAAACCCACGGGCCCCAAAACATTCAGTACTTC	CASGETHGPQNIQYF
TRBV5-5	.	.	TRBJ2-3	TGTGCCAGCAGCTTAACAGGGCGTACCACAGATACGCAGTATTTT	CASSLTGRTTDTQYF
TRBV14	.	.	TRBJ2-1	TGTGCCAGCAGCCGACAAATCTCGAAAGAAGAGCAGTTCTTC	CASSRQISKEEQFF
TRBV30	.	.	TRBJ2-7	TGTGCCTGGAGTGTCTTGTACGAGCAGTACTTC	CAWSVLYEQYF
TRBV9	few	TRBD1	TRBJ2-1	TGTGCCAGTACCTTACAGGGGGTCGATGAGCAGTTCTTC	CASTLQGVDEQFF
TRBV20-1	few	.	TRBJ2-3	TGCAGTGCTAGAGATACCCAAACAGATACGCAGTATTTT	CSARDTQTDTQYF
TRBV4-3	few	TRBD1	TRBJ2-5	TGCGCCAGCAGTTGGACAGGGGAGGAGACCCAGTACTTC	CASSWTGEETQYF
TRBV10-3	once	.	TRBJ1-5	TGTGCCATCAGTGACCAGGAAAATCAGCCCCAGCATTTT	CAISDQENQPQHF
TRBV20-1	.	TRBD1	TRBJ1-3	TGCAGCGGGACAGGCCCCTCTGGAAACACCATATATTTT	CSGTGPSGNTIYF
TRBV20-1	few	.	TRBJ2-7	TGCAGTGCTAGCCATACCCGATCGAGCTCCTACGAGCAGTACTTC	CSASHTRSSSYEQYF
TRBV15	.	.	TRBJ2-7	TGTGCCACCAGCAGAGCCCGGACAGCCTACGAGCAGTACTTC	CATSRARTAYEQYF
TRBV3-1	.	.	TRBJ1-5	TGTGCCAGCAGCCAAGACGGGGGCCCTAATCAGCCCCAGCATTTT	CASSQDGGPNQPQHF
TRBV7-8	few	.	TRBJ1-1	TGTGCCAGCAGCCAACAGGGCACCGTAACTGAAGCTTTCTTT	CASSQQGTVTEAFF
TRBV9	.	TRBD1	TRBJ1-2	TGTGCCAGCAGCGTGGGGACAGAAGGTGGCTACACCTTC	CASSVGTEGGYTF
TRBV20-1	.	.	TRBJ2-1	TGCAGTGCTGGGGACTCCTCCCAGCTAGGCAATGAGCAGTTCTTC	CSAGDSSQLGNEQFF
TRBV5-1	many	.	TRBJ2-3	TGCGCCAGCAGCTTGCCAGGGACCGCAGATACGCAGTATTTT	CASSLPGTADTQYF
TRBV30	.	TRBD1	TRBJ2-3	TGTGCCTGTACTCTCCTAACAGGGGGAAGGACAGATACGCAGTATTTT	CACTLLTGGRTDTQYF
TRBV7-2	few	TRBD2	TRBJ2-7	TGTGCCAGCAGCTTAGTGTTCCCACTAGCGGGGGGTGCGTACGAGCAGTACTTC	CASSLVFPLAGGAYEQYF
TRBV6-2/TRBV6-3	few	TRBD1	TRBJ1-2	TGTGCCAGCACCCCCGGACAGGGGGCCTCTGGCTACACCTTC	CASTPGQGASGYTF
TRBV10-3	many	.	TRBJ2-1	TGTGCCACCGGGACAACCTCCTACAATGAGCAGTTCTTC	CATGTTSYNEQFF
TRBV29-1	.	.	TRBJ2-6	TGCAGCGTTGAAGGGAGGAATACTGGGGCCAACGTCCTGACTTTC	CSVEGRNTGANVLTF
TRBV7-2	few	TRBD1	TRBJ1-2	TGTGCCAGCAGCTTAGGACAGGGGGCCGAGGGCTACACCTTC	CASSLGQGAEGYTF
TRBV9	few	TRBD1	TRBJ2-2	TGTGCCAGCAGCCTCGGGACAGCTACTAACACCGGGGAGCTGTTTTTT	CASSLGTATNTGELFF
TRBV20-1	.	TRBD2	TRBJ2-1	TGCAGTGCTACGGGACTAGCGGGAGGCGCCTACAATGAGCAGTTCTTC	CSATGLAGGAYNEQFF
TRBV30	few	.	TRBJ1-1	TGTGCCTGGATGTACCGGGCCAGGGTGGTCACTGAAGCTTTCTTT	CAWMYRARVVTEAFF
TRBV6-2/TRBV6-3	many	.	TRBJ2-4	TGTGCCAGCAGCCCCCAGGCTGTAGCCAAAAACATTCAGTACTTC	CASSPQAVAKNIQYF
TRBV6-1	.	TRBD1	TRBJ2-1	TGTGCCAGCAGTAGACAGGGCTTGGACAATGAGCAGTTCTTC	CASSRQGLDNEQFF
TRBV5-1	.	.	TRBJ2-1	TGCGCCAGCAGAAAAGAGGCGTCGGGCTACAATGAGCAGTTCTTC	CASRKEASGYNEQFF
TRBV28	.	.	TRBJ1-2	TGCGCCAGTTACCGCAGAGGGGGCTACACCTTC	CASYRRGGYTF
TRBV12-3/TRBV12-4	few	TRBD1	TRBJ2-1	TGTGCCAGCAGGGCAGGGGGTGAGCAGTTCTTC	CASRAGGEQFF
TRBV6-6	few	TRBD1	TRBJ1-6	TGTGCCAGCAGTTCCCAGGGGGCCACGTGGCCCCTCCACTTT	CASSSQGATWPLHF
TRBV6-2/TRBV6-3	.	TRBD2	TRBJ2-7	TGTGCCAGCAGTTATGTGGTTGGTAGGACTAGCGGCGTCGAGCAGTACTTC	CASSYVVGRTSGVEQYF
TRBV7-3	.	.	TRBJ2-1	TGTGCCAGCAGCCCCAGCGGTCCTTCCTACAATGAGCAGTTCTTC	CASSPSGPSYNEQFF
TRBV14	few	.	TRBJ2-7	TGTGCCAGCAGCCAAGAATTGAAGGCTGACGAGCAGTACTTC	CASSQELKADEQYF
TRBV10-3	.	TRBD1	TRBJ2-7	TGTGCCATCAGTGAGGACCCGGGACAGAGTTCCTACGAGCAGTACTTC	CAISEDPGQSSYEQYF
TRBV20-1	.	.	TRBJ2-3	TGCAGTGCTCGACCTTTCTCAGGCTCTGGCACAGATACGCAGTATTTT	CSARPFSGSGTDTQYF
TRBV7-2	.	.	TRBJ2-4	TGTGCCAGCAGCTTAACAGTCGCCGAAAAAAACATTCAGTACTTC	CASSLTVAEKNIQYF
TRBV14	.	.	TRBJ2-5	TGTGCCAGCAGCAAAGGACAACAGGGACGAGCAGAGACCCAGTACTTC	CASSKGQQGRAETQYF
TRBV14	.	.	TRBJ1-2	TGTGCCAGCAGCCAAGACAGGTCCCCTAACTATGGCTACACCTTC	CASSQDRSPNYGYTF
TRBV9	.	.	TRBJ2-1	TGTGCCAGCAGCGTTGGACTGGAGGCCAATGAGCAGTTCTTC	CASSVGLEANEQFF
TRBV12-3/TRBV12-4	.	TRBD2	TRBJ2-1	TGTGCCAGCAGTTTATGGGGAAGCGGGATGAATGAGCAGTTCTTC	CASSLWGSGMNEQFF
TRBV24-1	.	.	TRBJ2-5	TGTGCCACCAGTGACTCAGGGGAGGGCCAGGAGACCCAGTACTTC	CATSDSGEGQETQYF
TRBV27	many	TRBD2	TRBJ2-7	TGTGCCAGCAGTTCCCGGACTAGCGGAATCTACGAGCAGTACTTC	CASSSRTSGIYEQYF
TRBV28	.	.	TRBJ1-6	TGTGCCAGCAGTCCCTTTAGCTCCTATAATTCACCCCTCCACTTT	CASSPFSSYNSPLHF
TRBV30	.	TRBD1	TRBJ2-5	TGTGCCTGGAGTTATAACAGGGGGCGGGAGACCCAGTACTTC	CAWSYNRGRETQYF
TRBV6-2/TRBV6-3	.	.	TRBJ1-2	TGTGCCAGCAGCTTAAGAGGTTCCTATGGCTACACCTTC	CASSLRGSYGYTF
TRBV3-1	.	.	TRBJ1-2	TGTGCCAGCAGCCAGACGAGGGACGGCTACACCTTC	CASSQTRDGYTF
TRBV20-1	many	.	TRBJ2-5	TGCAGTGCTAGCCCCAGCCAAGAGACCCAGTACTTC	CSASPSQETQYF
TRBV18	.	.	TRBJ2-5	TGTGCCAGCTCACCTCGGACGCTAGAAGAGACCCAGTACTTC	CASSPRTLEETQYF
TRBV6-2/TRBV6-3	.	.	TRBJ1-2	TGTGCCAGCAAAACAAGTCGGGGCTATGGCTACACCTTC	CASKTSRGYGYTF
TRBV4-1	.	.	TRBJ2-5	TGCGCCAGCAGCTCCCGGGGACAAGAAGAGACCCAGTACTTC	CASSSRGQEETQYF
TRBV20-1	many	.	TRBJ2-5	TGCAGTGCTGGGATTTTGCACTCCCAGGGGGAGACCCAGTACTTC	CSAGILHSQGETQYF
TRBV20-1	.	.	TRBJ1-5	TGCAGTGCTAGAGACCCCAAAGGTAGCAATCAGCCCCAGCATTTT	CSARDPKGSNQPQHF